A selection of T cell receptor beta chains follows, all from one sample in a study of OX40 agonist ivuxolimab in advanced cancers. Profiling relied on immunoSEQ multiplex PCR, and the TCRdb table lists in-frame clones only, not all of them. Here the sample spans some 48,000 clones, approximately 80% being singletons. The sample was CD4+ or CD8+ T cells sorted from blood, taken in a trial of the OX40 agonist ivuxolimab. These receptors originate from an adult with an advanced solid tumor such as melanoma, head and neck, liver or kidney cancer. Each CDR3 is given without its conserved first and last residue. The D gene is left open where the match is weak.

>TRBV12-5|13|TRBJ1-3|-
ARREARGAGNTIY
>TRBV13|12|TRBJ1-1|TRBD1
ASSPQGGYTEAF
>TRBV4-3|12|TRBJ1-1|-
ASSQVGTGTEAF
>TRBV28|14|TRBJ1-1|TRBD1
ASTLIGGGRNTEAF
>TRBV6-1|13|TRBJ2-1|TRBD2
ASSALAGGYNEQF
>TRBV19|12|TRBJ1-1|-
ASTATGANTEAF
>TRBV7-9|12|TRBJ1-1|-
ASRHAGSGTEAF
>TRBV7-6|12|TRBJ2-7|-
ASSLASQGYEQY
>TRBV5-4|13|TRBJ2-3|TRBD2
ASSLSGSYSDTQY
>TRBV6-5|11|TRBJ2-1|-
ASRDLSNNEQF
>TRBV19|12|TRBJ2-7|-
ASSFSGQSYEQY
>TRBV6-5|14|TRBJ2-7|TRBD1
ASSYSIGTGSYEQY
>TRBV27|11|TRBJ2-1|-
ASSSTADNEQF
>TRBV7-2|12|TRBJ2-3|-
ASSPVGAVDTQY
>TRBV4-3|13|TRBJ2-2|TRBD2
ASSQEDGGAGELF
>TRBV5-4|12|TRBJ2-5|TRBD1
ASNLGTDQETQY
>TRBV11-2|13|TRBJ1-1|-
ASSLVQGGDTEAF
>TRBV2|12|TRBJ2-7|TRBD2
ASSELAGDFAQY
>TRBV29-1|13|TRBJ2-3|-
SVEGGVAGTDTQY
>TRBV6-4|12|TRBJ2-7|TRBD1
ASSVGQGGYEQY
>TRBV7-9|12|TRBJ1-1|-
ASREDRGYTEAF
>TRBV29-1|11|TRBJ2-7|-
SVPGLGGNEQY
>TRBV7-6|13|TRBJ2-2|-
ASSSPQGGAGELF